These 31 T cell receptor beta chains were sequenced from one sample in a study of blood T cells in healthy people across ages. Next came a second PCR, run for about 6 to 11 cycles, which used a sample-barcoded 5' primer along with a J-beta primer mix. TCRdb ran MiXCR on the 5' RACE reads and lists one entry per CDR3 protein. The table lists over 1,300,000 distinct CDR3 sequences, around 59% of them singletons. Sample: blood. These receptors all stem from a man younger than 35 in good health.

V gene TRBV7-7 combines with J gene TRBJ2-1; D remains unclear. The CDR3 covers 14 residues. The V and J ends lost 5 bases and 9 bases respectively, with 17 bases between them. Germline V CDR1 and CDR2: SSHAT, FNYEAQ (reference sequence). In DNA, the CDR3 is TGTGCCAGCAGCCTCGAGCTGAATGCGGCTGAGCAGTTCTTC. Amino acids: CASSLELNAAEQFF.

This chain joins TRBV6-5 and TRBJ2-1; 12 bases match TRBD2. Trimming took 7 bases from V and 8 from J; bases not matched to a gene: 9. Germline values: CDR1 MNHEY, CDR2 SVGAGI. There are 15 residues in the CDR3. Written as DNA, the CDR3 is TGTGCCAGCAATCTCCTAGCGGGAGGGTGGGATGAGCAGTTCTTC. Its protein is CASNLLAGGWDEQFF.

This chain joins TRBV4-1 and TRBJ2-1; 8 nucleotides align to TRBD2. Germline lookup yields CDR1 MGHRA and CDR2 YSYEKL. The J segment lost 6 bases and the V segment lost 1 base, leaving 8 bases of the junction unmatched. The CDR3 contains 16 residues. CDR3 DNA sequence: TGCGCCAGCAGCCAAGCAGGTCGGGAGGGCTCCAATGAGCAGTTCTTC. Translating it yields CASSQAGREGSNEQFF.

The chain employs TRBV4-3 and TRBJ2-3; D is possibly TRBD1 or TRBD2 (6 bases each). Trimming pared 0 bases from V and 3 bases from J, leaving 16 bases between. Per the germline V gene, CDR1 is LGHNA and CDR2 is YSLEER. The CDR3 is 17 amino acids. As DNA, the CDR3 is TGCGCCAGCAGCCAAGATAAGGGGGGCCCGGGGACAGATACGCAGTATTTT. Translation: CASSQDKGGPGTDTQYF.

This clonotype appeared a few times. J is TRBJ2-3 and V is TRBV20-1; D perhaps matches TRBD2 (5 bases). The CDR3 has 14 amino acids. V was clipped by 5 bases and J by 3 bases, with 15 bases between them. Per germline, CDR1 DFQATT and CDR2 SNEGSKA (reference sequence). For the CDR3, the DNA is TGCAGTGCTCAAGCGGAAACGTGGACAGATACGCAGTATTTT. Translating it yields CSAQAETWTDTQYF.

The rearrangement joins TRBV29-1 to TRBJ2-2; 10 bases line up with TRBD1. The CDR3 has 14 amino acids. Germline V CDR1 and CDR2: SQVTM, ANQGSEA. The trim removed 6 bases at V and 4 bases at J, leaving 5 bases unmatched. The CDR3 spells CSVVDRGFTGELFF. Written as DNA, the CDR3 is TGCAGCGTCGTGGACAGGGGGTTCACCGGGGAGCTGTTTTTT.

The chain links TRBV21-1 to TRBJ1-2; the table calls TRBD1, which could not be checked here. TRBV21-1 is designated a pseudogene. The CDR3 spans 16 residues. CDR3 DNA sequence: TGTGCCAGCAGCCCAAACAAGGAGGGGGCGGACTATGGCTACACCTTC. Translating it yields CASSPNKEGADYGYTF.

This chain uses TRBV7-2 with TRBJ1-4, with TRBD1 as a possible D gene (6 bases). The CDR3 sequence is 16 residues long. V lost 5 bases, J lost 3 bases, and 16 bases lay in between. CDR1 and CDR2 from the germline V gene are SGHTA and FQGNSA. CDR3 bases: TGTGCCAGCAGCCCCGGGGGGGGGCAAGCTAATGAAAAACTGTTTTTT. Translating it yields CASSPGGGQANEKLFF.

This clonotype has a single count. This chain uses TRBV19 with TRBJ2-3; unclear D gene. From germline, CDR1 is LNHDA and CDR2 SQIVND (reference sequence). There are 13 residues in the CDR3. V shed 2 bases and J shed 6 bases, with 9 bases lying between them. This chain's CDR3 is CASSISATDTQYF. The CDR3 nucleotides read TGTGCCAGTAGTATATCAGCAACCGATACGCAGTATTTT.

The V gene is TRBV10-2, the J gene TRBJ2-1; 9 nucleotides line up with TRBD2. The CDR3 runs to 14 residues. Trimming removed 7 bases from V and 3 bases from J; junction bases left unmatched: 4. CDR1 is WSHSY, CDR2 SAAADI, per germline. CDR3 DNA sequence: TGCGCCAGCATTGGGACTAGCATCTACAATGAGCAGTTCTTC. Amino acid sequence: CASIGTSIYNEQFF.

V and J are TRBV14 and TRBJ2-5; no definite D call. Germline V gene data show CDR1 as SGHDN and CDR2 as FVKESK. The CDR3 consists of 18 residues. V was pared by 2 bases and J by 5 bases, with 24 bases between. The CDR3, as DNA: TGTGCCAGCAGCCAATTGATGAGGACGTCTGGAACCAGGGAGACCCAGTACTTC. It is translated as CASSQLMRTSGTRETQYF. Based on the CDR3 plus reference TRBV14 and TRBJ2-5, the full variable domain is EAGVTQFPSHSVIEKGQTVTLRCDPISGHDNLYWYRRVMGKEIKFLLHFVKESKQDESGMPNNRFLAERTGGTYSTLKVQPAELEDSGVYFCASSQLMRTSGTRETQYFGPGTRLLVL.

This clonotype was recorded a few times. CDR3 region: CASSQDQYRQETQYF. The CDR3 DNA sequence: TGTGCCAGCAGCCAAGACCAATACCGACAAGAGACCCAGTACTTC. The chain combines TRBV4-2 with TRBJ2-5, with unresolved D. This CDR3 is built from 15 residues. Trimming removed 0 bases from V and 2 bases from J, with 10 bases in between. CDR1 LGHNA and CDR2 YNFKEQ come from the germline V gene.

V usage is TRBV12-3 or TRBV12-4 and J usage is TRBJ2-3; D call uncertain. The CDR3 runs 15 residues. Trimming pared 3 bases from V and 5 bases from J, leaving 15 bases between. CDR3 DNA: TGTGCCAGCAGTTTGAACAGCCGTGTAGGAGATACGCAGTATTTT. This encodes CASSLNSRVGDTQYF.

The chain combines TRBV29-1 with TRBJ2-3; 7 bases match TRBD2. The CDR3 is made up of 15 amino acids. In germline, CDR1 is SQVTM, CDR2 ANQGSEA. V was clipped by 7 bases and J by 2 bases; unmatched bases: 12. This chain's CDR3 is CSAGDYLSPTDTQYF. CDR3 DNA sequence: TGCAGCGCTGGGGACTACCTCTCACCCACAGATACGCAGTATTTT.

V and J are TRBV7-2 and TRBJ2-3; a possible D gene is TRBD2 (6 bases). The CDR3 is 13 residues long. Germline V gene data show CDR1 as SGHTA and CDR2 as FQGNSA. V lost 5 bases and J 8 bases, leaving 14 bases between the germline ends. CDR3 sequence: CASSPGRLGTQYF. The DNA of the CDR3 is TGTGCCAGCAGCCCGGGCAGACTAGGTACGCAGTATTTT.

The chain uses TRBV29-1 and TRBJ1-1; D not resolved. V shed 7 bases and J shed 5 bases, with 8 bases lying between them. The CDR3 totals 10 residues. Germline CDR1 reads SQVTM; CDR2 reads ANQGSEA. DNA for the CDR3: TGCAGCGCCATCTCTACTGAAGCTTTCTTT. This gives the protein CSAISTEAFF.

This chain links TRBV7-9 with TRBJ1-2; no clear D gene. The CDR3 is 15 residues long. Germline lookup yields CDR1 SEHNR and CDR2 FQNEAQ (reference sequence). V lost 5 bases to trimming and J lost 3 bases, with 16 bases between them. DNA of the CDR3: TGTGCCAGCAGCCTCTCAGGTCGTATTGACTATGGCTACACCTTC. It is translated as CASSLSGRIDYGYTF.

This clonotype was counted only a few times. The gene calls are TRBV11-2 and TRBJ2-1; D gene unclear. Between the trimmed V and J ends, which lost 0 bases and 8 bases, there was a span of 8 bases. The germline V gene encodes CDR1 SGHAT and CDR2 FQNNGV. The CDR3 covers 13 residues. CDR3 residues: CASSLDPLDEQFF. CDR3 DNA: TGTGCCAGCAGCTTAGATCCGCTCGATGAGCAGTTCTTC. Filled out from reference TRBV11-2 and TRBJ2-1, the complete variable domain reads EAGVAQSPRYKIIEKRQSVAFWCNPISGHATLYWYQQILGQGPKLLIQFQNNGVVDDSQLPKDRFSAERLKGVDSTLKIQPAKLEDSAVYLCASSLDPLDEQFFGPGTRLTVL.

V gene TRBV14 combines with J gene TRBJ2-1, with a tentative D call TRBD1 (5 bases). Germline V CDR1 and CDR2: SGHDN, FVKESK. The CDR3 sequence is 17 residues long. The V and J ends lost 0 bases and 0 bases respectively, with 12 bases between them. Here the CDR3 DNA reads TGTGCCAGCAGCCAAGAAAGCAGGGTAAGCTCCTACAATGAGCAGTTCTTC. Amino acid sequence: CASSQESRVSSYNEQFF.

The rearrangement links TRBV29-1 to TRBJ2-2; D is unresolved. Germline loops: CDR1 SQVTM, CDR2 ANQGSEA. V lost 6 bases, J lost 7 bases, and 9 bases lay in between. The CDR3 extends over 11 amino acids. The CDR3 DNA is TGCAGCGTAGCCTGGAGCGGGGAGCTGTTTTTT. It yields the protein CSVAWSGELFF.

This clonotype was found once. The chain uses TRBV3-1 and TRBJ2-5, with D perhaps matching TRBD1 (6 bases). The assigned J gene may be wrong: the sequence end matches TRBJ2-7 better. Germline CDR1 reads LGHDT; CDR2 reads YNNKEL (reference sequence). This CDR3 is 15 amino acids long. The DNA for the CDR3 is TGTGCCAGCAGCTGGATTACAGGGATGGACTACGAGCAGTACTTC. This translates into CASSWITGMDYEQYF.

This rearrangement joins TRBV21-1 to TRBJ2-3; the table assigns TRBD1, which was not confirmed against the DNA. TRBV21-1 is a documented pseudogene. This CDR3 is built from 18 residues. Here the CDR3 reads CASSISPGRGWGTDTQYF. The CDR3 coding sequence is TGTGCCAGCAGCATCTCCCCGGGACGGGGGTGGGGCACAGATACGCAGTATTTT.

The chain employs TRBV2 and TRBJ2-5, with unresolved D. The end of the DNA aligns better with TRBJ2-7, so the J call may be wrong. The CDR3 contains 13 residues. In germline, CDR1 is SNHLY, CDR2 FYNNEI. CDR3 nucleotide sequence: TGTGCCAGCAGTGAAAGGTGGTTCTACGAGCAGTACTTC. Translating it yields CASSERWFYEQYF.

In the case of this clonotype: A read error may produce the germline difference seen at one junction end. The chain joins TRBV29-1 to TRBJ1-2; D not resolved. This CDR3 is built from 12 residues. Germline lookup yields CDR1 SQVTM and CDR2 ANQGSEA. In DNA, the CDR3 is TGCAGCATTGAATCCAGGCTTGATGGCTACACCTTC. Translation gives CSIESRLDGYTF.

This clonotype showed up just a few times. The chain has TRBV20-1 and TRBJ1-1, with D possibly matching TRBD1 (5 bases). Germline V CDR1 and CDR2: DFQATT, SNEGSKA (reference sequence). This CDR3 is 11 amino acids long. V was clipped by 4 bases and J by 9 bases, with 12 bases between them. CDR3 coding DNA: TGCAGTGCTACTACCCAGGGAAAAGCTTTCTTT. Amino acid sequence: CSATTQGKAFF.

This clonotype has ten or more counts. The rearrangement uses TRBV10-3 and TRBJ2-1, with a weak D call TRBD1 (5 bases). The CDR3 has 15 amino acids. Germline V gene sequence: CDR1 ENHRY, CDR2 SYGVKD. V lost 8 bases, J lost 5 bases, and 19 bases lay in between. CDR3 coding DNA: TGTGCCATCTCAGCAAAAGGGGCCGAAGACAATGAGCAGTTCTTC. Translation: CAISAKGAEDNEQFF.

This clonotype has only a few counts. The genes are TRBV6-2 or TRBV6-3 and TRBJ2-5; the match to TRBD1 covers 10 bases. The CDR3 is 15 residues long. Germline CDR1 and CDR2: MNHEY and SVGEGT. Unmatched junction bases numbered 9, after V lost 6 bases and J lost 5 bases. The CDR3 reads CASSLLTGGVETQYF. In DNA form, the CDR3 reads TGTGCCAGCAGCCTTCTGACAGGGGGCGTCGAGACCCAGTACTTC.

CDR3 amino acids: CSVSPGAGAFYEQYF. CDR3 DNA sequence: TGCAGCGTCTCCCCAGGGGCAGGGGCTTTCTACGAGCAGTACTTC. The J gene is TRBJ2-7, the V gene TRBV29-1; perhaps TRBD1 as D (6 bases). CDR1 and CDR2 from the germline V gene are SQVTM and ANQGSEA. The CDR3 loop spans 15 amino acids. The ends were cut back, 6 bases at V and 3 bases at J, with 21 bases in the middle.

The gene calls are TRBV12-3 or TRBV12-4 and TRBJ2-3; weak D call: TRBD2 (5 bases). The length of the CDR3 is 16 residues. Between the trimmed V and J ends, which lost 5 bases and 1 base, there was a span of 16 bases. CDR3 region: CASSPQLAGGTDTQYF. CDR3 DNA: TGTGCCAGCAGTCCCCAATTAGCCGGGGGCACAGATACGCAGTATTTT.

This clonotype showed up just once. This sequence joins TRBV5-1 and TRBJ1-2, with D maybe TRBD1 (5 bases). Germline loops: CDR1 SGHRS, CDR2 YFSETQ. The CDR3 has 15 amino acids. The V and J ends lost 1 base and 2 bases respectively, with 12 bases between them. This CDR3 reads CASSLTARDNYGYTF. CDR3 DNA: TGCGCCAGCAGCTTGACCGCTCGGGACAACTATGGCTACACCTTC.

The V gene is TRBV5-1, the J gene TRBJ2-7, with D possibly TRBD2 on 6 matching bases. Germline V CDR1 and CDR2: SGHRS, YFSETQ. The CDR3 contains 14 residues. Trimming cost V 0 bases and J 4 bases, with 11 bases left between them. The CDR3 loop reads CASSLEPGRYEQYF. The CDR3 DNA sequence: TGCGCCAGCAGCTTGGAGCCAGGGAGGTACGAGCAGTACTTC.